Below, one T cell receptor (beta chain) is given with its context. The sample belongs to a study of blood T cell repertoires in COVID-19. Study summary: PBMCs, B-cell-depleted T cells, or T cells were the source of the cDNA or gDNA that made up the material.

Profiling relied on immunoSEQ multiplex PCR, and the TCRdb table lists in-frame clones only, not all of them. The data contain around 200,000 clones, around 86% of them singletons. Individuals drawn from some 25 US areas were roughly 18 to 95 years old. The sequence was obtained from a man aged 40-50 years with acute COVID-19. The sequenced sample consisted of PBMCs or T cells enriched from blood (not recorded which).

The CDR3 region is CAMNRGLEETQYF. CDR3 DNA sequence: TGTGCCATGAACCGAGGACTAGAAGAGACCCAGTACTTC. V gene TRBV10-3 combines with J gene TRBJ2-5; the match to TRBD2 covers 7 bases. CDR1 and CDR2 from the germline V gene are ENHRY and SYGVKD. The trim removed 9 bases at V and 3 bases at J, leaving 7 bases unmatched. The CDR3 covers 13 residues.